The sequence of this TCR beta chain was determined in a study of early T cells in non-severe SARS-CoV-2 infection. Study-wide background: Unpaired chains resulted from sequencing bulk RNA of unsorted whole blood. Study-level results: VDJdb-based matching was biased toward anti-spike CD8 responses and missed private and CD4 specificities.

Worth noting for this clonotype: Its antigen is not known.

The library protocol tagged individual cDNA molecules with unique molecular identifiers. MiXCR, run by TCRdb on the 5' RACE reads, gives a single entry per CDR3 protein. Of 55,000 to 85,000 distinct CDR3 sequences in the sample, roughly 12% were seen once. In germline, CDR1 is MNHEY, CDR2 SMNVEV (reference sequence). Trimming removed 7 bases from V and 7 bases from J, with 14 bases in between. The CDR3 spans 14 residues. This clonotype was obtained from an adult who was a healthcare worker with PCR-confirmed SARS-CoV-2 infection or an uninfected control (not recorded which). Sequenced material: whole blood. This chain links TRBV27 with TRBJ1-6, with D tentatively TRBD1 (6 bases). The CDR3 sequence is CASNTGFPNSPLHF. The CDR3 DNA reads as TGTGCCAGCAACACAGGGTTTCCGAATTCACCCCTCCACTTT.